This TCR beta chain came from a study of blood T cell repertoires in COVID-19. Study information: COVID-19 samples collected from the United States, Italy and Spain covered acute and convalescent phases. Nucleic acid was either cDNA or gDNA, and it came from T cells, B-cell-depleted T cells, or PBMCs.

The CDR3 length is 16 residues. Per the germline V gene, CDR1 is MNHEY and CDR2 is SMNVEV (reference sequence). V was pared by 6 bases and J by 1 base, with 10 bases of the junction left unmatched. Original analysis: It was from reference gene primer amplification that nucleated cell counts were estimated. Here immunoSEQ multiplex PCR was the method, and the copy in TCRdb shows in-frame clones only, minus some. That table gives V, J and clone size, and the DNA gave D and trimming. The sample lists about 83,000 clones, approximately 80% occurring once. The chain has TRBV27 and TRBJ1-1; 8 bases align to TRBD1. The specimen sequenced was peripheral blood. This sequence originates from a woman at least 80 years old with acute or convalescent COVID-19. CDR3 sequence: CASSYRQGSGNTEAFF. The CDR3 DNA sequence: TGTGCCAGCAGCTACCGACAGGGGTCGGGGAACACTGAAGCTTTCTTT.